The T cell receptor (beta chain) under discussion was sequenced for a study of T cell responses to AZD1222 COVID-19 vaccine. Turning to this clone: The junction departs from the called germline gene at one end, perhaps through a read error.

The assay was immunoSEQ multiplex PCR, and TCRdb's table has in-frame clones only and misses some. The sample contains 120,000 or so clones, around 83% of which appear only once. This CDR3 region has 17 residues. CDR1 is SSHAT and CDR2 is FNYEAQ in the germline V gene (reference sequence). The V and J genes are TRBV7-7 and TRBJ2-2; the D is unclear. Sequencing was performed on peripheral blood, taken 28 days after the second AZD1222 dose. The receptor's source is an adult who received the AZD1222 COVID-19 vaccine. The CDR3 region has the DNA TGTGCTAGCAGCTTAGCCCCCGCAAGAGCGAACACCGGGGAGCTGTTTTTT. This encodes CASSLAPARANTGELFF.